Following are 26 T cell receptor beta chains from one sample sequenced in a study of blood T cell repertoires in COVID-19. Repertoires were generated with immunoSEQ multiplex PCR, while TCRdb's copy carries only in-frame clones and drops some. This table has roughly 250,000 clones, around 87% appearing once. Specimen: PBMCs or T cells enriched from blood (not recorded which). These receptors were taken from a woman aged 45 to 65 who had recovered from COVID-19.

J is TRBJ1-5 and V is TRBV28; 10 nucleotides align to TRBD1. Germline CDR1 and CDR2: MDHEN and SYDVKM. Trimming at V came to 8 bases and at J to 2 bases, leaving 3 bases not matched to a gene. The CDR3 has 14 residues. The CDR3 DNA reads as TGTGCCAGCCGGGACAGGGGTGGCAATCAGCCCCAGCATTTT. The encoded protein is CASRDRGGNQPQHF.

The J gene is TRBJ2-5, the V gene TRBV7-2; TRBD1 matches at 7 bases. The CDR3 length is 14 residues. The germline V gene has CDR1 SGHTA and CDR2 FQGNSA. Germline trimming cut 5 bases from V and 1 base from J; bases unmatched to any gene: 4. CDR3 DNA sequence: TGTGCCAGCAGCAGGGGGACAGCCCAAGAGACCCAGTACTTC. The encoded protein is CASSRGTAQETQYF.

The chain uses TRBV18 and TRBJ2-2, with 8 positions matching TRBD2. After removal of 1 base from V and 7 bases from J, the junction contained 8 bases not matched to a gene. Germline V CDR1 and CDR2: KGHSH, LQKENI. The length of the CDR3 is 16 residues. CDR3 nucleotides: TGTGCCAGCTCACCACGAGTGCGGGGGGAAGTCGGGGAGCTGTTTTTT. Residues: CASSPRVRGEVGELFF.

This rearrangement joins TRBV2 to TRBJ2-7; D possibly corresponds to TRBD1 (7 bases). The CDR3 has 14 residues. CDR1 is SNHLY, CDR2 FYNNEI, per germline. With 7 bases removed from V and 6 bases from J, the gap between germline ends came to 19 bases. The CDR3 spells CASNRKKQGGEQYF. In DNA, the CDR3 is TGTGCCAGCAACAGAAAGAAGCAGGGGGGCGAGCAGTACTTC.

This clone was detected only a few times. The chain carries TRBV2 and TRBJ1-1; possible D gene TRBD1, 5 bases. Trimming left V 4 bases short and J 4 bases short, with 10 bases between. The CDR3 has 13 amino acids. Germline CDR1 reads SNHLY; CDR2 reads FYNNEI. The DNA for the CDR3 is TGTGCCAGCAGTGCGGAGGGGACCACTGAAGCTTTCTTT. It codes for CASSAEGTTEAFF. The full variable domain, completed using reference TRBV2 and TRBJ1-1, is EPEVTQTPSHQVTQMGQEVILRCVPISNHLYFYWYRQILGQKVEFLVSFYNNEISEKSEIFDDQFSVERPDGSNFTLKIRSTKLEDSAMYFCASSAEGTTEAFFGQGTRLTVV.

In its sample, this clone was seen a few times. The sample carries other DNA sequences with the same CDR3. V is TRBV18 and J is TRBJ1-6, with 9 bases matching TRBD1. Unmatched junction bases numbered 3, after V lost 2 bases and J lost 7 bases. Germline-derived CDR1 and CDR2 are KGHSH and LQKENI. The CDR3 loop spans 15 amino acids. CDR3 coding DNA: TGTGCCAGCTCACCATCAGGACAGGGGAATTCACCCCTCCACTTT. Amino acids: CASSPSGQGNSPLHF.

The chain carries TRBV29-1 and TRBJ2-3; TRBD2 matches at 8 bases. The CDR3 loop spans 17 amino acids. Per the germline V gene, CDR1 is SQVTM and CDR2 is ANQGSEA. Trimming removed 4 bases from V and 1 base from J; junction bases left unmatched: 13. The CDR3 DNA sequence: TGCAGCGTTGTGGCGTTAGCGGGACTTTTACGCACAGATACGCAGTATTTT. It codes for CSVVALAGLLRTDTQYF.

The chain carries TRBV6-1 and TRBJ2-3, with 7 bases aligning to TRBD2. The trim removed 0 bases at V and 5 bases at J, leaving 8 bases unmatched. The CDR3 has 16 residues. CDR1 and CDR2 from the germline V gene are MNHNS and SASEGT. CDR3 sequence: CASSEAAGASRDTQYF. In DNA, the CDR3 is TGTGCCAGCAGTGAAGCGGCGGGAGCCTCCCGAGATACGCAGTATTTT.

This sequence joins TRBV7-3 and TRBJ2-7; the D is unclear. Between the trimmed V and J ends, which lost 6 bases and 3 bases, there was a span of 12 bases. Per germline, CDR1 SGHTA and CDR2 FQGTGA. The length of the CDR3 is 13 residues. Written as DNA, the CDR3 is TGTGCCAGCAGGTCAAACTCGGGCTACGAGCAGTACTTC. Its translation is CASRSNSGYEQYF.

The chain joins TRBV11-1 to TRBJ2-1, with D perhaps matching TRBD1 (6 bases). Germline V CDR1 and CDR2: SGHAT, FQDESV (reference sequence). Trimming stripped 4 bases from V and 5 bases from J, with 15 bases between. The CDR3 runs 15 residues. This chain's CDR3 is CASSSPRGGNNEQFF. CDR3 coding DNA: TGTGCCAGCAGCTCGCCCAGGGGTGGGAACAATGAGCAGTTCTTC.

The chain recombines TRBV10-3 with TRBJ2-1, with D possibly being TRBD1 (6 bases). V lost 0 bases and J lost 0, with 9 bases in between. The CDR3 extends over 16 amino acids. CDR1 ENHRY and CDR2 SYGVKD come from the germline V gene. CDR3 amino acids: CAISESDRSSYNEQFF. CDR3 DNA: TGTGCCATCAGTGAGTCGGACAGATCCTCCTACAATGAGCAGTTCTTC.

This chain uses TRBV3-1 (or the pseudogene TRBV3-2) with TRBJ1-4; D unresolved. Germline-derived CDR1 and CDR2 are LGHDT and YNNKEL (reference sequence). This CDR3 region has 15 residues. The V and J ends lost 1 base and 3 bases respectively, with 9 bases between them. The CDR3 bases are TGTGCCAGCAGCCAAGGGGGAGGAGCTAATGAAAAACTGTTTTTT. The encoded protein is CASSQGGGANEKLFF.

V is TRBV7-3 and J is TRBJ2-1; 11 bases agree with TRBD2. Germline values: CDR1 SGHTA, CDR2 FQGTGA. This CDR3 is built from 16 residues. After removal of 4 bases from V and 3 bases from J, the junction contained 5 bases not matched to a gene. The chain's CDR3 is CASSSGTSGYYNEQFF. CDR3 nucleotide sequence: TGTGCCAGCAGCTCTGGGACTAGCGGTTACTACAATGAGCAGTTCTTC.

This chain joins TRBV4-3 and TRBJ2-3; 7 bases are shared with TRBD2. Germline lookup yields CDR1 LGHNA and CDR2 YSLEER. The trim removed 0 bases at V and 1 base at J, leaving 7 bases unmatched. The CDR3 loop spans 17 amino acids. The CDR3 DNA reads TGCGCCAGCAGCCAAGATTTCCGTGGGGGGGGCACAGATACGCAGTATTTT. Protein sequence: CASSQDFRGGGTDTQYF.

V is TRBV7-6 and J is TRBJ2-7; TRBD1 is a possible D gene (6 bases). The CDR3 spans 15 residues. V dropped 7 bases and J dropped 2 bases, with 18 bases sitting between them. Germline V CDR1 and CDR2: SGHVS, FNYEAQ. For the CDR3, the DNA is TGTGCCAGCAATAACGAGGGCAGGGGTCCCTACGAGCAGTACTTC. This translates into CASNNEGRGPYEQYF.

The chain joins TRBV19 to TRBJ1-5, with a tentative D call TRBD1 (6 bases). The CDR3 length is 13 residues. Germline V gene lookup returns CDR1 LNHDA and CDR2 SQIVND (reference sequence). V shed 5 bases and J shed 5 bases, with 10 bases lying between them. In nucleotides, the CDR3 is TGTGCCAGTAGTCCAGGGGAGCATCAGCCCCAGCATTTT. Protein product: CASSPGEHQPQHF. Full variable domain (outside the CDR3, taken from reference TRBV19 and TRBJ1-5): DGGITQSPKYLFRKEGQNVTLSCEQNLNHDAMYWYRQDPGQGLRLIYYSQIVNDFQKGDIAEGYSVSREKKESFPLTVTSAQKNPTAFYLCASSPGEHQPQHFGDGTRLSIL.

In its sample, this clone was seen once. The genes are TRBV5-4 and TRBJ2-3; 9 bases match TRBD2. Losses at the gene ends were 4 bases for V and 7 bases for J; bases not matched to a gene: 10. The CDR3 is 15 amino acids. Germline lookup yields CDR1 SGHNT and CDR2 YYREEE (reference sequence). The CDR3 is CASSGTSRLHYTQYF. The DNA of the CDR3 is TGTGCCAGCAGCGGGACTAGCAGACTTCATTATACGCAGTATTTT.

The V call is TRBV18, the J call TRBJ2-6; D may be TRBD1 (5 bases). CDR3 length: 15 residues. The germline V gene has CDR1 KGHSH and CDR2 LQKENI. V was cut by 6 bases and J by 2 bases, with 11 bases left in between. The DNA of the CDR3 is TGTGCCAGCTCGGCCGACAGAGCTGGGGCCAACGTCCTGACTTTC. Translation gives CASSADRAGANVLTF.

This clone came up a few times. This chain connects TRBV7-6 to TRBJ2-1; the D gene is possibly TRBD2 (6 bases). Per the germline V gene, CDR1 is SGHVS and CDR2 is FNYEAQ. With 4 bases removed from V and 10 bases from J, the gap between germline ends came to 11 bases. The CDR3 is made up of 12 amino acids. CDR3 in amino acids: CASSSHLAEQFF. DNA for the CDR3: TGTGCCAGCAGCTCCCATCTAGCGGAGCAGTTCTTC.

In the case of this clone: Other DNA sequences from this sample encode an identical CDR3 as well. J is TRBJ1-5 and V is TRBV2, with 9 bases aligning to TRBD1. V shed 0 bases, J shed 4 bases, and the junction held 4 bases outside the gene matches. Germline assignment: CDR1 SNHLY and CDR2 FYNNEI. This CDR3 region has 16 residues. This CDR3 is CASSEALGQGNQPQHF. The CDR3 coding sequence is TGTGCCAGCAGTGAAGCGTTAGGACAGGGGAATCAGCCCCAGCATTTT.

The CDR3 region is CASRHTGGAGGELFF. Written as DNA, the CDR3 is TGTGCCAGCAGGCACACAGGGGGCGCGGGCGGGGAGCTGTTTTTT. V is TRBV7-3 and J is TRBJ2-2; 9 bases fit TRBD1. V trimming: 6 bases; J trimming: 7 bases; junction bases outside the gene matches: 9. Germline CDR1 reads SGHTA; CDR2 reads FQGTGA. The CDR3 length is 15 residues.

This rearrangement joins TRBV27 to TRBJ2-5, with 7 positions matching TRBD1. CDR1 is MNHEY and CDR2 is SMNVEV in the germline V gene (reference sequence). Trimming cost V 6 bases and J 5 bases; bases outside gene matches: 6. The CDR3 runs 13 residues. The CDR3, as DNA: TGTGCCAGCAGACGACAGGGCCAGGAGACCCAGTACTTC. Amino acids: CASRRQGQETQYF.

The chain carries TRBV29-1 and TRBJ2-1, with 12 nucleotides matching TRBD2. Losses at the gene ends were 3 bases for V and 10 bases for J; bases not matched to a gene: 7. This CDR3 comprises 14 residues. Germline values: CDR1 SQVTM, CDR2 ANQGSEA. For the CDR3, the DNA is TGCAGCGTTGATGGGGCTAGCGGGAGGGTGGAGCAGTTCTTC. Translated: CSVDGASGRVEQFF.

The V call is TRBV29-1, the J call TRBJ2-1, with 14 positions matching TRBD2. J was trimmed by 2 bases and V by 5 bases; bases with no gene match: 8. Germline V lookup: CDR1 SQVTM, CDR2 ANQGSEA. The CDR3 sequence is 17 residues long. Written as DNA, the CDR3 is TGCAGCGTTACCGGGACTAGCGGGAGTAGCACCTACAATGAGCAGTTCTTC. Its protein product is CSVTGTSGSSTYNEQFF.

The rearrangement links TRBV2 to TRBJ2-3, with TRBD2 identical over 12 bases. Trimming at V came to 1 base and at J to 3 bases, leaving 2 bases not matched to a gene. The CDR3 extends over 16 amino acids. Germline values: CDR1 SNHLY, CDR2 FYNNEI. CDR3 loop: CASSEGLAGGTDTQYF. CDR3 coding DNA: TGTGCCAGCAGTGAAGGGCTAGCGGGAGGGACAGATACGCAGTATTTT. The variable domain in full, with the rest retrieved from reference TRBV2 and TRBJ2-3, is EPEVTQTPSHQVTQMGQEVILRCVPISNHLYFYWYRQILGQKVEFLVSFYNNEISEKSEIFDDQFSVERPDGSNFTLKIRSTKLEDSAMYFCASSEGLAGGTDTQYFGPGTRLTVL.

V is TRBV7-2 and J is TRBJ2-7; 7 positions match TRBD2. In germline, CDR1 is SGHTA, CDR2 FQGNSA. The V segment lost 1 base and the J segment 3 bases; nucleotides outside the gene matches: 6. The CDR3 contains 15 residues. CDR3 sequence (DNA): TGTGCCAGCAGCTTAGAGCTAGCGGCAAACTACGAGCAGTACTTC. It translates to CASSLELAANYEQYF.